The 20 T cell receptor beta chains listed next were all sequenced from one sample in a study of cytomegalovirus exposure and HLA in healthy donors. PCR amplification relied on 60 Vbeta primers (plus 13 Jbeta primers). TCRdb's copy holds only in-frame clones and misses some; the assay was immunoSEQ multiplex PCR. This repertoire shows approximately 150,000 clones, about 80% found once; its top ten account for roughly 4.5%. The sample was PBMCs. These TCRs come from a man between 40 and 49 years old in good health and CMV-seronegative.

The chain carries TRBV30 and TRBJ1-2; no firm D call. Trimming stripped 0 bases from V and 7 bases from J, with 12 bases between. The CDR3 length is 13 residues. Germline V CDR1 and CDR2: GTSNPN, SVGIG (reference sequence). In nucleotides, the CDR3 is TGTGCCTGGAGTGTACAAGGGAGCAGTGGCTACACCTTC. Its translation: CAWSVQGSSGYTF.

As to this clone: Other DNA sequences within the sample encode an identical CDR3. The chain has TRBV7-3 and TRBJ2-3; possible D gene TRBD1, 6 bases. Trimming took off 0 bases at V and 4 bases at J, with 8 bases between the two ends. This CDR3 has 14 amino acids. Looked up from germline, CDR1 is SGHTA and CDR2 is FQGTGA. The CDR3 reads CASSLTGGADTQYF. CDR3 nucleotides: TGTGCCAGCAGCTTAACTGGGGGCGCAGATACGCAGTATTTT.

This rearrangement joins TRBV28 to TRBJ2-3; no firm D call. V gave up 5 bases and J gave up 0 bases, with 15 bases separating them. Germline CDR1 MDHEN, CDR2 SYDVKM. CDR3 length: 16 residues. The CDR3 loop is CASSPAGPASTDTQYF. The DNA of the CDR3 is TGTGCCAGCAGTCCAGCAGGTCCTGCTAGCACAGATACGCAGTATTTT.

The CDR3 bases are TGTGCCAGCAGAAAACAGCGGGGGGGAAACACCGGGGAGCTGTTTTTT. Its translation is CASRKQRGGNTGELFF. This chain uses TRBV11-2 with TRBJ2-2, with 10 bases that match TRBD2. V trimming: 6 bases; J trimming: 2 bases; junction bases outside the gene matches: 6. The CDR3 has 16 residues. From germline, CDR1 is SGHAT and CDR2 FQNNGV.

The V call is TRBV7-9, the J call TRBJ2-5, with 9 nucleotides matching TRBD1. Germline trimming cut 5 bases from V and 0 bases from J; bases unmatched to any gene: 10. Per germline, CDR1 SEHNR and CDR2 FQNEAQ (reference sequence). The CDR3 loop spans 17 amino acids. The CDR3 nucleotides read TGTGCCAGCAGCCTGACAGGGGGAGTCACCTACCAAGAGACCCAGTACTTC. This sequence encodes CASSLTGGVTYQETQYF.

This clone showed up just a few times. CDR3 region: CASSSGDYGYTF. The CDR3 DNA reads as TGCGCCAGCAGCTCAGGGGACTATGGCTACACCTTC. The chain employs TRBV5-1 and TRBJ1-2, with D perhaps TRBD1 (6 bases). CDR3 length: 12 residues. The V gene's germline CDR1 is SGHRS and CDR2 YFSETQ. Trimming pared 3 bases from V and 3 bases from J, leaving 6 bases between. Looking up the rest from reference TRBV5-1 and TRBJ1-2 gives the full variable domain: KAGVTQTPRYLIKTRGQQVTLSCSPISGHRSVSWYQQTPGQGLQFLFEYFSETQRNKGNFPGRFSGRQFSNSRSEMNVSTLELGDSALYLCASSSGDYGYTFGSGTRLTVV.

The sample holds a few counts of this clone. One end of the junction does not line up with germline, which may come from a read error. The genes are TRBV18 and TRBJ1-2; a weak D match, TRBD1 (6 bases). The germline V gene encodes CDR1 KGHSH and CDR2 LQKENI. CDR3 size: 15 residues. CDR3: CASAPGSDRNYGYTF. The CDR3 DNA reads as TGTGCCAGCGCACCAGGGAGCGACAGGAACTATGGCTACACCTTC.

This chain links TRBV9 with TRBJ1-1; D might be TRBD1 (6 bases). The CDR3 spans 15 residues. V shed 0 bases and J shed 6 bases, with 15 bases lying between them. The germline V gene has CDR1 SGDLS and CDR2 YYNGEE. CDR3 DNA sequence: TGTGCCAGCAGCGTAGGAGGCGGGGGGCGGCCTGAAGCTTTCTTT. It translates to CASSVGGGGRPEAFF.

This chain joins TRBV2 and TRBJ2-1; 7 bases align to TRBD2. Germline V CDR1 and CDR2: SNHLY, FYNNEI. The CDR3 length is 13 residues. V lost 10 bases, J lost 0 bases, and 3 bases stayed unmatched. The CDR3 DNA follows: TGTGCCATCGGGGGGAGCTCCTACAATGAGCAGTTCTTC. It specifies CAIGGSSYNEQFF.

The chain employs TRBV2 and TRBJ2-1; TRBD2 matches 11 bases. The length of the CDR3 is 15 residues. Germline V gene sequence: CDR1 SNHLY, CDR2 FYNNEI. V trimming: 4 bases; J trimming: 6 bases; junction bases outside the gene matches: 5. The CDR3 loop reads CASSGGTSGRNEQFF. CDR3 in DNA: TGTGCCAGCAGTGGCGGGACTAGCGGACGCAATGAGCAGTTCTTC.

The chain carries TRBV10-2 and TRBJ2-7; D remains ambiguous. The CDR3 covers 16 residues. From germline, CDR1 is WSHSY and CDR2 SAAADI. The ends were cut back, 6 bases at V and 3 bases at J, with 21 bases in the middle. CDR3 sequence (DNA): TGCGCCAGCAGGAACCAAAAAAAGACGGAGAACTACGAGCAGTACTTC. It codes for CASRNQKKTENYEQYF.

This clone came up a few times. V is TRBV9 and J is TRBJ1-3; D gene unclear. Looked up from germline, CDR1 is SGDLS and CDR2 is YYNGEE. CDR3 length: 15 residues. V lost 0 bases to trimming and J lost 0 bases, with 7 bases between them. CDR3 nucleotides: TGTGCCAGCAGCGTAGAACAGTACTCTGGAAACACCATATATTTT. This gives the protein CASSVEQYSGNTIYF.

The V and J genes are TRBV5-1 and TRBJ2-6; 10 positions agree with TRBD2. CDR1 is SGHRS, CDR2 YFSETQ, per germline. The CDR3 spans 17 residues. V lost 1 base, J lost 1 base, and 2 bases stayed unmatched. Here the CDR3 reads CASSLLAGASGANVLTF. DNA of the CDR3: TGCGCCAGCAGCTTGCTAGCGGGGGCTTCTGGGGCCAACGTCCTGACTTTC.

The chain is built from TRBV7-9 and TRBJ2-5; 9 nucleotides agree with TRBD2. CDR3 length equals 16 residues. CDR1 is SEHNR and CDR2 is FQNEAQ in the germline V gene (reference sequence). Losses at the gene ends were 1 base for V and 2 bases for J; bases not matched to a gene: 5. CDR3 residues: CASSLVQRGAQETQYF. The CDR3 DNA sequence: TGTGCCAGCAGCTTAGTGCAGCGGGGGGCACAAGAGACCCAGTACTTC.

The chain recombines TRBV6-5 with TRBJ2-7; D is possibly TRBD2 (6 bases). Germline-derived CDR1 and CDR2 are MNHEY and SVGAGI. V lost 6 bases and J lost 3, with 15 bases in between. The CDR3 has 14 amino acids. CDR3 sequence: CASSRGASYYEQYF. CDR3 sequence (DNA): TGTGCCAGCAGCCGCGGGGCGAGCTACTACGAGCAGTACTTC.

By its share, this clone is medium-sized. J is TRBJ1-3 and V is TRBV5-4, with 8 bases that match TRBD1. J lost 2 bases, V lost 3 bases, and 10 bases had no gene match. The CDR3 is 17 amino acids. CDR1 and CDR2 from the germline V gene are SGHNT and YYREEE (reference sequence). The CDR3 sequence: CASSSMDRELAGNTIYF. Written as DNA, the CDR3 is TGTGCCAGCAGCTCGATGGACAGGGAGTTAGCTGGAAACACCATATATTTT.

As DNA, the CDR3 is TGTGCCAGCAGTGGCAACCGGGACAGGGGGTTCCAAGAGACCCAGTACTTC. Translating gives CASSGNRDRGFQETQYF. The chain links TRBV25-1 to TRBJ2-5; 11 bases map to TRBD1. The germline gives CDR1 MGHDK, CDR2 SYGVNS. V lost 4 bases, J lost 1 base, and 8 bases stayed unmatched. The CDR3 has 17 residues.

The rearrangement joins TRBV7-2 to TRBJ1-1, with TRBD1 as a possible D gene (6 bases). Germline values: CDR1 SGHTA, CDR2 FQGNSA. V lost 5 bases and J 5 bases, leaving 18 bases between the germline ends. This CDR3 contains 15 residues. For the CDR3, the DNA is TGTGCCAGCAGCACGGACAGTAGAGAAACGACTGAAGCTTTCTTT. This gives the protein CASSTDSRETTEAFF.

V gene TRBV7-2 combines with J gene TRBJ1-6; 11 nucleotides align to TRBD1. The CDR3 consists of 16 residues. Germline-derived CDR1 and CDR2 are SGHTA and FQGNSA. Trimming removed 5 bases from V and 6 bases from J; junction bases left unmatched: 6. The CDR3 here is CASSPRGQGANSPLHF. The DNA for the CDR3 is TGTGCCAGCAGCCCCAGAGGACAGGGGGCTAATTCACCCCTCCACTTT. Full variable domain (missing parts from reference TRBV7-2 and TRBJ1-6): GAGVSQSPSNKVTEKGKDVELRCDPISGHTALYWYRQSLGQGLEFLIYFQGNSAPDKSGLPSDRFSAERTGGSVSTLTIQRTQQEDSAVYLCASSPRGQGANSPLHFGNGTRLTVT.

This clone was seen a few times. The CDR3 loop reads CAISAQGAYQPQHF. The CDR3 DNA reads as TGTGCCATCAGTGCCCAGGGGGCCTATCAGCCCCAGCATTTT. This chain connects TRBV10-3 to TRBJ1-5; 8 bases fit TRBD1. The CDR3 spans 14 residues. The germline CDR1 and CDR2 sequences are ENHRY and SYGVKD. V shed 4 bases, J shed 5 bases, and the junction held 4 bases outside the gene matches.